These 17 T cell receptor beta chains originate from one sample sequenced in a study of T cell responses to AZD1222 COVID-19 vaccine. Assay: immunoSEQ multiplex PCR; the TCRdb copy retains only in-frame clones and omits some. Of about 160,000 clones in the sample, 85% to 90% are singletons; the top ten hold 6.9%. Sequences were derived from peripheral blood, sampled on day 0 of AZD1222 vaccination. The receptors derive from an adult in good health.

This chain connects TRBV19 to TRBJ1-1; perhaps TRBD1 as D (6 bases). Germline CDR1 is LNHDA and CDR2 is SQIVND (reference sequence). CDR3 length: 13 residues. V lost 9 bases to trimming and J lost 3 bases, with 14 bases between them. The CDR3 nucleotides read TGTGCCAGCAAGGAACAGGGTCACACTGAAGCTTTCTTT. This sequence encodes CASKEQGHTEAFF.

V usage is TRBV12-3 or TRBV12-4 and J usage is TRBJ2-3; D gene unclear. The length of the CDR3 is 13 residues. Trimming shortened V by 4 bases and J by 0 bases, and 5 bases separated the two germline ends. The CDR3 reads CASSYLSTDTQYF. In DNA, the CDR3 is TGTGCCAGCAGTTACCTTAGCACAGATACGCAGTATTTT.

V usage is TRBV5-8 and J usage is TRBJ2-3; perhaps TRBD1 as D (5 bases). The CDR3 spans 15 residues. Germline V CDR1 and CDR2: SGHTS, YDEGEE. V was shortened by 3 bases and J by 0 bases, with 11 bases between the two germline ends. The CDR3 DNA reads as TGTGCCAGCAGCTCGGACAAGATAAGCACAGATACGCAGTATTTT. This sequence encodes CASSSDKISTDTQYF.

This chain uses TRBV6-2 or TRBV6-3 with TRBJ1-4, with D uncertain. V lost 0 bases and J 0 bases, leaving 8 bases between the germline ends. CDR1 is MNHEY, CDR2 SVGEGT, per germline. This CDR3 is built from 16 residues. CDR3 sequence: CASSYSIAATNEKLFF. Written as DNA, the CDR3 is TGTGCCAGCAGTTACTCTATTGCAGCAACTAATGAAAAACTGTTTTTT.

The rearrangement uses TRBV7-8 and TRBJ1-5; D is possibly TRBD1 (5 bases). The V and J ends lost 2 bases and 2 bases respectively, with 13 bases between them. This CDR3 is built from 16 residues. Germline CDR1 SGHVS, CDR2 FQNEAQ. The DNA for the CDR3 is TGTGCCAGCAGCTTATCCGCAGGGTTGCGCAATCAGCCCCAGCATTTT. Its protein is CASSLSAGLRNQPQHF.

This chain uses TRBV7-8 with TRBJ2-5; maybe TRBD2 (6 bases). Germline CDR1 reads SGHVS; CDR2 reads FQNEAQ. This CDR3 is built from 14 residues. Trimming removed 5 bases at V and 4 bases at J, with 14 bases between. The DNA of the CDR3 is TGTGCCAGCAGCCCTCACGGGGGAGCAGAGACCCAGTACTTC. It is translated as CASSPHGGAETQYF. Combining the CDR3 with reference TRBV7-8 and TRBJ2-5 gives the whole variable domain GAGVSQSPRYKVAKRGQDVALRCDPISGHVSLFWYQQALGQGPEFLTYFQNEAQLDKSGLPSDRFFAERPEGSVSTLKIQRTQQEDSAVYLCASSPHGGAETQYFGPGTRLLVL.

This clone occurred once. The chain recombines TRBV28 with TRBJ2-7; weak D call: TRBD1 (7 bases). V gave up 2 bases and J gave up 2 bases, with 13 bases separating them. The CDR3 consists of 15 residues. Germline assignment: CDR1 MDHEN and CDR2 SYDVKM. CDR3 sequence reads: CASSLIADRPYEQYF. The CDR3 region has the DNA TGTGCCAGCAGTTTAATAGCGGACAGGCCCTACGAGCAGTACTTC.

CDR3 coding DNA: TGTGCCAGCAGTCCCCCGGGACAGGGAACAGATACGCAGTATTTT. This gives the protein CASSPPGQGTDTQYF. V gene TRBV6-2 or TRBV6-3 combines with J gene TRBJ2-3; TRBD1 matches 9 bases. The V gene's germline CDR1 is MNHEY and CDR2 SVGEGT. With 5 bases clipped from V and 3 bases from J, the junction kept 6 bases outside the gene matches. This CDR3 region has 15 residues.

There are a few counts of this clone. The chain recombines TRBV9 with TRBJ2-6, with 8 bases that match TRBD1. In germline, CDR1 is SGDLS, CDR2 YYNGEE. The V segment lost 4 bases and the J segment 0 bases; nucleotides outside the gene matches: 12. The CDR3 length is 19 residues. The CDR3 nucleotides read TGTGCCAGCAGCCGTGCGGGGACAGGCCTTGACTCTGGGGCCAACGTCCTGACTTTC. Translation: CASSRAGTGLDSGANVLTF. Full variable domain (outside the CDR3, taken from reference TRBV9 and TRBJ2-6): DSGVTQTPKHLITATGQRVTLRCSPRSGDLSVYWYQQSLDQGLQFLIQYYNGEERAKGNILERFSAQQFPDLHSELNLSSLELGDSALYFCASSRAGTGLDSGANVLTFGAGSRLTVL.

CDR3 sequence: CASSLGSGDTGYTF. DNA for the CDR3: TGCGCCAGCAGCTTGGGGTCGGGAGATACTGGCTACACCTTC. The gene calls are TRBV5-1 and TRBJ1-2; D remains unclear. Trimming removed 0 bases from V and 7 bases from J, with 13 bases in between. CDR3 length equals 14 residues. Germline V gene sequence: CDR1 SGHRS, CDR2 YFSETQ.

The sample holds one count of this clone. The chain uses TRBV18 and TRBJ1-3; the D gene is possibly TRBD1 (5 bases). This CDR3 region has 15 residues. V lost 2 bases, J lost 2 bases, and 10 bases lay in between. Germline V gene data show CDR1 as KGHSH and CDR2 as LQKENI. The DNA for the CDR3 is TGTGCCAGCTCACCAGCTCAGGGAACTGGAAACACCATATATTTT. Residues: CASSPAQGTGNTIYF.

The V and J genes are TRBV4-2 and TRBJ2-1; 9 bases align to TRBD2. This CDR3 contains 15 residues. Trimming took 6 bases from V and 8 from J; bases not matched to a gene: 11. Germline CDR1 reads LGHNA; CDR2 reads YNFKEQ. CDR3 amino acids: CASRHRGGGAHEQFF. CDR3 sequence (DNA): TGTGCCAGCAGACATAGAGGCGGGGGGGCCCATGAGCAGTTCTTC.

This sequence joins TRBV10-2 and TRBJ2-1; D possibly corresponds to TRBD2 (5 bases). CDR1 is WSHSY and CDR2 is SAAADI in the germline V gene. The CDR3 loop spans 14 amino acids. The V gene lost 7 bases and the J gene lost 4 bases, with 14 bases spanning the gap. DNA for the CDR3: TGCGCCAGCACCCTGAGGGTCGCTTACAATGAGCAGTTCTTC. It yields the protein CASTLRVAYNEQFF.

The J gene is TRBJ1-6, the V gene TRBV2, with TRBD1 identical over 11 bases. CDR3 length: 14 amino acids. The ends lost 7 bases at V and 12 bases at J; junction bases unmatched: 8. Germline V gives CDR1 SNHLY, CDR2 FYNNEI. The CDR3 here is CASIPGQGVLPLHF. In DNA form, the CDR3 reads TGTGCCAGCATACCGGGACAGGGGGTCTTACCCCTCCACTTT.

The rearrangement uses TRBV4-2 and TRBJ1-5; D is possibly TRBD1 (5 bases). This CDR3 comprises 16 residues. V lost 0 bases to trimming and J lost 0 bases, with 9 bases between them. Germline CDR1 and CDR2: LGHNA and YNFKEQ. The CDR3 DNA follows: TGTGCCAGCAGCCAAGATTACGGGGCTAGCAATCAGCCCCAGCATTTT. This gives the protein CASSQDYGASNQPQHF.

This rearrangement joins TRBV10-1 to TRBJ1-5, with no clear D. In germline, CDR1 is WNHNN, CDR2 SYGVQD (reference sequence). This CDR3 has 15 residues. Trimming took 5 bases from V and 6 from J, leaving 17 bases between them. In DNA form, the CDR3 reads TGCGCCAGCAGTAAACTCGCGTCTTACTGTCAGCCCCAGCATTTT. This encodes CASSKLASYCQPQHF.

The CDR3 protein is CAWSPRLDYEQYF. The CDR3, as DNA: TGTGCCTGGAGTCCCAGACTGGATTACGAGCAGTACTTC. The chain carries TRBV30 and TRBJ2-7; D uncertain. Per the germline V gene, CDR1 is GTSNPN and CDR2 is SVGIG (reference sequence). The CDR3 is 13 residues long. Trimming removed 2 bases at V and 4 bases at J, with 12 bases between.